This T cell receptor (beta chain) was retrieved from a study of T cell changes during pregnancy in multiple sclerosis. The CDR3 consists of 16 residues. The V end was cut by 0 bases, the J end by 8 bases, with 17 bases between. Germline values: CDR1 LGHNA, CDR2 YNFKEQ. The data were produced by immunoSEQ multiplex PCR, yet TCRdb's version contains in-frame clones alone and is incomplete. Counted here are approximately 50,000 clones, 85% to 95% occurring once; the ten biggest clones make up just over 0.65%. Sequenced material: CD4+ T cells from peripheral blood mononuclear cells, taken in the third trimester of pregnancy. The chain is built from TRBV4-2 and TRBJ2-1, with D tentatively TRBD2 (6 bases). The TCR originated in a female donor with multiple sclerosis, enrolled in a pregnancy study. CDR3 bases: TGTGCCAGCAGCCAAGATTCACGGGGGAGTCGGGATGAGCAGTTCTTC. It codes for CASSQDSRGSRDEQFF.